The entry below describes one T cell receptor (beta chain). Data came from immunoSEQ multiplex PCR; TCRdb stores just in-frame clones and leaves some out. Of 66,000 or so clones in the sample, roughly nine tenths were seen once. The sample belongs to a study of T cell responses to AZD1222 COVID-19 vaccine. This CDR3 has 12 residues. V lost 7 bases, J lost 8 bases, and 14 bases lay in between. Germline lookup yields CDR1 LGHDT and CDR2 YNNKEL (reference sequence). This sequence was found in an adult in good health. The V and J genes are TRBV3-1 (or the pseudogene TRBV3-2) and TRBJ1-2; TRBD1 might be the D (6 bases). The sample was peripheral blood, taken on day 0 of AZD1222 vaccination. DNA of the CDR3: TGTGCCAGCACCGGCCCTGGGGGCGGCTACACCTTC. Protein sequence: CASTGPGGGYTF.